This T cell receptor (beta chain) was sequenced for a study of cytomegalovirus exposure and HLA in healthy donors. The primer mix had 60 Vbeta and 13 Jbeta primers. Sequencing was performed with immunoSEQ multiplex PCR; in TCRdb, only in-frame clones are kept and a portion is missing. The data contain roughly 150,000 clones, 80% to 90% of them singletons. The CDR3 covers 15 residues. V was clipped by 2 bases and J by 3 bases; unmatched bases: 7. Germline values: CDR1 SGHRS, CDR2 YFSETQ. This clonotype was obtained from a woman under 30 in good health and CMV-seronegative. The sample taken for sequencing was PBMCs. The chain combines TRBV5-1 with TRBJ1-1; 7 positions agree with TRBD1. CDR3 residues: CASSFIGTEDTEAFF. The CDR3 DNA follows: TGCGCCAGCAGCTTTATCGGGACAGAGGACACTGAAGCTTTCTTT.